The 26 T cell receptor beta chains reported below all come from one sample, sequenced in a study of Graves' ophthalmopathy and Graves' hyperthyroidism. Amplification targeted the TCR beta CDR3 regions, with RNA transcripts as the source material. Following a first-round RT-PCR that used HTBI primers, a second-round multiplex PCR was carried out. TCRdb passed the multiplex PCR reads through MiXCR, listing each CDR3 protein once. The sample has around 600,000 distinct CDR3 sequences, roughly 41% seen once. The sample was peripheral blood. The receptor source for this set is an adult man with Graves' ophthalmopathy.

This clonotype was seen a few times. CDR3 protein: CASSDEAGGTYNNQPQHF. The CDR3 DNA reads TGTGCCAGCAGTGATGAGGCGGGGGGCACATATAACAATCAGCCCCAGCATTTT. The gene calls are TRBV6-1 and TRBJ1-5, with a tentative D call TRBD1 (6 bases). The V gene's germline CDR1 is MNHNS and CDR2 SASEGT. The length of the CDR3 is 18 residues. The V end lost 3 bases, the J end lost 3 bases, and 21 bases lay between the germline ends.

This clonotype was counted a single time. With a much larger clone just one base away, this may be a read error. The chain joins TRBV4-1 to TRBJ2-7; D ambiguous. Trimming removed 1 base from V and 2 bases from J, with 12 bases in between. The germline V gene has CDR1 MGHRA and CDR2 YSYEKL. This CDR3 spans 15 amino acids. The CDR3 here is CASSQAGKRTYEQYF. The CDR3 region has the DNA TGCGCCAGCAGCCAAGCCGGAAAGAGGACCTACGAGCAGTACTTC.

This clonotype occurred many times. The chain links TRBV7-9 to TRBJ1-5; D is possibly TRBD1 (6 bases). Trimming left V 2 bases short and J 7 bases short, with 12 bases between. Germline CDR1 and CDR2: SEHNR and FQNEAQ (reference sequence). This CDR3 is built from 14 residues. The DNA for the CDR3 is TGTGCCAGCAGCTTACCGGGGGCTGGACAGCCCCAGCATTTT. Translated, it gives CASSLPGAGQPQHF.

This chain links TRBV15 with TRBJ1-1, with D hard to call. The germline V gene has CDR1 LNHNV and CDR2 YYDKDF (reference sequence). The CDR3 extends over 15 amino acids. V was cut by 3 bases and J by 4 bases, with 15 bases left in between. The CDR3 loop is CATSSYRAGGTEAFF. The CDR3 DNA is TGTGCCACCAGCAGCTACCGGGCAGGAGGCACTGAAGCTTTCTTT. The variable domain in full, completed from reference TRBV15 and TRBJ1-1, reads DAMVIQNPRYQVTQFGKPVTLSCSQTLNHNVMYWYQQKSSQAPKLLFHYYDKDFNNEADTPDNFQSRRPNTSFCFLDIRSPGLGDTAMYLCATSSYRAGGTEAFFGQGTRLTVV.

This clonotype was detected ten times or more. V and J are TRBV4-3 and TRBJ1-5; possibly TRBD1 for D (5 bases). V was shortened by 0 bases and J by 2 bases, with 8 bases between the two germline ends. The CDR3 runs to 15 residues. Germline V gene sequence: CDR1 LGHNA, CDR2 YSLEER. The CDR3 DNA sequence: TGCGCCAGCAGCCAAGAGCAGGGACGCAATCAGCCCCAGCATTTT. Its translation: CASSQEQGRNQPQHF.

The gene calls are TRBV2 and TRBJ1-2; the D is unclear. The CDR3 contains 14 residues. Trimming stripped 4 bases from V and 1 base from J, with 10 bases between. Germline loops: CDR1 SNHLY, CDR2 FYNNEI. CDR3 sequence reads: CASSGQVDNYGYTF. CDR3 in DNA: TGTGCCAGCAGTGGGCAGGTGGATAACTATGGCTACACCTTC.

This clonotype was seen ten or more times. The DNA of the CDR3 is TGTGCCAGCAGTACAAACAGAAATTCACCCCTCCACTTT. Protein product: CASSTNRNSPLHF. V and J are TRBV7-6 and TRBJ1-6; D gene uncertain. CDR3 length: 13 amino acids. Germline-derived CDR1 and CDR2 are SGHVS and FNYEAQ. Trimming took off 6 bases at V and 7 bases at J, with 10 bases between the two ends.

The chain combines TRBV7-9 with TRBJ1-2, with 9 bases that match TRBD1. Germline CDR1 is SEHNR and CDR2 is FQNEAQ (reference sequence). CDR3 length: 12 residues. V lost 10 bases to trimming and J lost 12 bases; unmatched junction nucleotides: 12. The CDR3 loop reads CATLRDRERNTF. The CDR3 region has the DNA TGTGCCACCCTACGGGACAGGGAGAGAAACACCTTC.

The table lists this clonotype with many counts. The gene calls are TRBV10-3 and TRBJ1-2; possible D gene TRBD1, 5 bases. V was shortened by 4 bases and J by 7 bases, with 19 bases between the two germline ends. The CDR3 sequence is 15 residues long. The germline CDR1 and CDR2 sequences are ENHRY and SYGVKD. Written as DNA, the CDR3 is TGTGCCATCAGTGCCTCCCCCGGGACTACAACTGGCTACACCTTC. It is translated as CAISASPGTTTGYTF.

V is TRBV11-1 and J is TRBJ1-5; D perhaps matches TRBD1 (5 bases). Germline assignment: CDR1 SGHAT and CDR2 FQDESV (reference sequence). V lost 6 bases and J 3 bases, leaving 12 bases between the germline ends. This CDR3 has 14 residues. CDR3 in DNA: TGTGCCAGCAGGGGGGGGGGGAACAATCAGCCCCAGCATTTT. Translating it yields CASRGGGNNQPQHF.

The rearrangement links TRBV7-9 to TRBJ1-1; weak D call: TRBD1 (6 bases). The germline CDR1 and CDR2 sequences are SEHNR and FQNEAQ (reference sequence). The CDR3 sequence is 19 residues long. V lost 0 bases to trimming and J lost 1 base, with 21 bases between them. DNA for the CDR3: TGTGCCAGCAGCTTAGCCCGGAGACCCCCTTGGACAGAGAACACTGAAGCTTTCTTT. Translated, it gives CASSLARRPPWTENTEAFF.

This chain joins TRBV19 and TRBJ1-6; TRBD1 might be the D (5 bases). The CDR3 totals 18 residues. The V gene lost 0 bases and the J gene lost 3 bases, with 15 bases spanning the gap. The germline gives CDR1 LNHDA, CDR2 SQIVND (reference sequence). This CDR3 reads CASSIDPGQGVYNSPLHF. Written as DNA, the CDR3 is TGTGCCAGTAGTATAGATCCCGGGCAGGGAGTCTATAATTCACCCCTCCACTTT.

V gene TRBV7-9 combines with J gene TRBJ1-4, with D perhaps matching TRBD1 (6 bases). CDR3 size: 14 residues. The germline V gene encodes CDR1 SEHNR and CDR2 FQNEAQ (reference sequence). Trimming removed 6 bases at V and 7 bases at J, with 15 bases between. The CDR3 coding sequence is TGTGCCAGCAGTCTTACAGGGTATGGTGAAAAACTGTTTTTT. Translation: CASSLTGYGEKLFF.

CDR3 DNA: TGCAGCACGATGACTGGGGTTCTGGAGACCCAGTACTTC. This encodes CSTMTGVLETQYF. The chain carries TRBV29-1 and TRBJ2-5; D uncertain. Trimming removed 8 bases from V and 5 bases from J, with 18 bases in between. CDR1 SQVTM and CDR2 ANQGSEA come from the germline V gene. This CDR3 is built from 13 residues.

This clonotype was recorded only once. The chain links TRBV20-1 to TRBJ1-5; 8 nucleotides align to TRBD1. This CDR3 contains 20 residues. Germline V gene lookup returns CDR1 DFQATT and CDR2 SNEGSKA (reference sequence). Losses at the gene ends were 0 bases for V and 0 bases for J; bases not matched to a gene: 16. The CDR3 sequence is CSARDRLAGTGVYSNQPQHF. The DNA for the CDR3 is TGCAGTGCTAGAGATCGGCTAGCGGGGACAGGAGTCTATAGCAATCAGCCCCAGCATTTT.

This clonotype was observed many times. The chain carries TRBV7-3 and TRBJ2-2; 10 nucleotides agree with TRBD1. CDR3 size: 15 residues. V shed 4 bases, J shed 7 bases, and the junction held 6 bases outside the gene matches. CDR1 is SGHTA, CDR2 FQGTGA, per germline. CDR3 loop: CASSSRGQGSGELFF. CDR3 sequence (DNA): TGTGCCAGCAGCTCACGGGGACAGGGGAGCGGGGAGCTGTTTTTT. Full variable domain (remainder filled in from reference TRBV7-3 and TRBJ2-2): GAGVSQTPSNKVTEKGKYVELRCDPISGHTALYWYRQSLGQGPEFLIYFQGTGAADDSGLPNDRFFAVRPEGSVSTLKIQRTERGDSAVYLCASSSRGQGSGELFFGEGSRLTVL.

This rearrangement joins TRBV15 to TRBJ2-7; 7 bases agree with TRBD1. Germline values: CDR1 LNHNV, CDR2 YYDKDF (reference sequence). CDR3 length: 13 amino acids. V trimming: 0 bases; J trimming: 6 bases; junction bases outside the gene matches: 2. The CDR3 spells CATSRDTGAEQYF. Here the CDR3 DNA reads TGTGCCACCAGCAGAGATACAGGGGCCGAGCAGTACTTC.

The CDR3 protein is CASSLATNYNEQYF. Here the CDR3 DNA reads TGTGCCAGCAGCTTAGCGACAAACTACAATGAGCAGTACTTC. The chain has TRBV7-6 and TRBJ2-7, with D uncertain. The CDR3 is made up of 14 amino acids. Between the trimmed V and J ends, which lost 0 bases and 7 bases, there was a span of 13 bases. Germline V gene data show CDR1 as SGHVS and CDR2 as FNYEAQ.

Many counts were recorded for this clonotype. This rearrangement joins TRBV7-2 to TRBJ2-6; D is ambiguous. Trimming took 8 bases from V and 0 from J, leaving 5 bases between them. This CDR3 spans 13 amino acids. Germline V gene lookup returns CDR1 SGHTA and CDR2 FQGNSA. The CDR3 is CASCFSGANVLTF. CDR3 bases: TGTGCCAGCTGTTTCTCTGGGGCCAACGTCCTGACTTTC. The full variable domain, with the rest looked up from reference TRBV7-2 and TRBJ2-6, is GAGVSQSPSNKVTEKGKDVELRCDPISGHTALYWYRQSLGQGLEFLIYFQGNSAPDKSGLPSDRFSAERTGGSVSTLTIQRTQQEDSAVYLCASCFSGANVLTFGAGSRLTVL.

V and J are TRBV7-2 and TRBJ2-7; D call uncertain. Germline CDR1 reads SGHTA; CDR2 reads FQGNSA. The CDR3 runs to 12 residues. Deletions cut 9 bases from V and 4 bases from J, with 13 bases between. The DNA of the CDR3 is TGTGCCAGTCGTTCAGGAGAATACGAGCAGTACTTC. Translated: CASRSGEYEQYF.

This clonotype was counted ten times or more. CDR3: CASSPQTGFYGYTF. The CDR3 coding sequence is TGTGCCAGCAGTCCCCAGACAGGGTTCTATGGCTACACCTTC. J is TRBJ1-2 and V is TRBV12-3 or TRBV12-4; 7 bases agree with TRBD1. The CDR3 is 14 amino acids. J was trimmed by 4 bases and V by 5 bases; bases with no gene match: 7.

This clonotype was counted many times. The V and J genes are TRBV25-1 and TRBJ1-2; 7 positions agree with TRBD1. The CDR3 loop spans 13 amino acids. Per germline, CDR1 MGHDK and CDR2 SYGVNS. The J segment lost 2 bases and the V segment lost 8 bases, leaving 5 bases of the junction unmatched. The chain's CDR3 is CASGDSWNYGYTF. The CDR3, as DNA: TGTGCCAGCGGGGACAGCTGGAACTATGGCTACACCTTC.

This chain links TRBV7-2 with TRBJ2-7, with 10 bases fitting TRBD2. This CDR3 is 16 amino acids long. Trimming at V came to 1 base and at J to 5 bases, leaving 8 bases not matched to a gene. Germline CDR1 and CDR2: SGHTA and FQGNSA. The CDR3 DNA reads TGTGCCAGCAGCTTAGAACTAGCGGGAAATCGGGACGAGCAGTACTTC. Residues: CASSLELAGNRDEQYF.

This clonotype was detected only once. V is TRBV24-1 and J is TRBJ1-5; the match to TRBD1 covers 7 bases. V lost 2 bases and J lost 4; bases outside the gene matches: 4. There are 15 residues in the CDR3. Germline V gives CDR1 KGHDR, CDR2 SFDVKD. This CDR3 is CATSDSGTDNQPQHF. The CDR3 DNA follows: TGTGCCACCAGTGATTCAGGGACAGATAATCAGCCCCAGCATTTT.

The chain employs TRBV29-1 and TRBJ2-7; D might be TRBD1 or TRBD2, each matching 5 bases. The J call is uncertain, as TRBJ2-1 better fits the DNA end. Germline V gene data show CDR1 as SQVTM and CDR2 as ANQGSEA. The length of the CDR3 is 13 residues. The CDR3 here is CSVDGERGDEQFF. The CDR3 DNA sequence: TGCAGCGTTGACGGCGAACGAGGGGATGAGCAGTTCTTC.

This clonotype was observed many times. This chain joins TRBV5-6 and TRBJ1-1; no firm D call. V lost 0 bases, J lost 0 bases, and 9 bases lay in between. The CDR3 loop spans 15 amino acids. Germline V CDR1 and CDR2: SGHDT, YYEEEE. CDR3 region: CASSLVPSMNTEAFF. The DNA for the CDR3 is TGTGCCAGCAGCTTGGTTCCCAGTATGAACACTGAAGCTTTCTTT.